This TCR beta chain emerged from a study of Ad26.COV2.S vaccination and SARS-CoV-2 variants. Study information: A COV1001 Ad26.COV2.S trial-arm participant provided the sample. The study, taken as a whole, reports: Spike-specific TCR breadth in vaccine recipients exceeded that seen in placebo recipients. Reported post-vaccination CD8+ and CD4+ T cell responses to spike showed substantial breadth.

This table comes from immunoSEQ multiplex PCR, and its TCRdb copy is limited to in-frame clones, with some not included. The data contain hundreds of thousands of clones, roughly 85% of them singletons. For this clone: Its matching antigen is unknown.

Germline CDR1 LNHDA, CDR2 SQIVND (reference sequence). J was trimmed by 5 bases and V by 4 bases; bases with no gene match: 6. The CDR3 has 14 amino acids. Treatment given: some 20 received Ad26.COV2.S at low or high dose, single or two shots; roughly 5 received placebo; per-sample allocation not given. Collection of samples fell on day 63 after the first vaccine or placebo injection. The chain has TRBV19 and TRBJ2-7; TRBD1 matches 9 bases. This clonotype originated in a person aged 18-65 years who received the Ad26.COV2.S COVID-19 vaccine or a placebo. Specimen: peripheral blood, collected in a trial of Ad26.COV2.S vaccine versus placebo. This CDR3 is CASSSGQGLHEQYF. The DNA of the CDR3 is TGTGCCAGTAGTAGCGGACAGGGGCTCCACGAGCAGTACTTC.